This T cell receptor (beta chain) was recorded in a study of vaccination and CD4 T cells after COVID-19. Study-level information: SARS-CoV-2, HCoV-NL63, HCoV-OC43 and HCoV-229E supplied the overlapping spike peptides used to stimulate cells.

Turning to this clonotype: Its antigen is currently unknown.

Sequence data for DNA of cultured CD4+ T cells were generated by the Oncomine TCR Beta short-read assay. TCRdb reprocessed the PCR reads with MiXCR, giving one entry per CDR3 protein. The sample consists of around 10,000 distinct CDR3 sequences, 73% of them appearing once. Broader study findings: Of the reactive clones in convalescent patients, a median about 90% showed up only post-vaccination.

Treatment given: roughly 11-day PBMC culture with coronavirus spike peptide pools or control peptides (ViraFEST assay). CDR1 and CDR2 (germline): DFQATT, SNEGSKA (reference sequence). CDR3 length: 11 residues. After removal of 7 bases from V and 5 bases from J, the junction contained 1 base not matched to a gene. What was sequenced was CD4+ T cells from blood, cultured in vitro. The TCR was taken from a human donor who had recovered from COVID-19. The chain combines TRBV20-1 with TRBJ1-4, with 7 bases matching TRBD1. The CDR3 sequence: CSGGQNEKLFF. In DNA, the CDR3 is TGCAGTGGGGGACAGAATGAAAAACTGTTTTTT.